The sequence of this T cell receptor (beta chain) was determined in a study of OX40 agonist ivuxolimab in advanced cancers. A note on the overall study: The costimulatory receptor OX40 (CD134) was targeted by ivuxolimab, a fully human IgG2 agonistic monoclonal antibody. Intravenous ivuxolimab was administered to patients every 2 weeks at six dose levels: 0.01, 0.1, 0.3, 1.5, 3 and 10 mg/kg. Of the approximately 53 patients in dose escalation, some 19 had hepatocellular carcinoma, about 15 had melanoma, 9 had renal cell carcinoma and 9 had head and neck cancer. In the dose-escalation cohort, 82.7% of patients were male, and the mean age was around 60 years with a range of about 20 to 80. Prior anti-PD-1, anti-PD-L1 or anti-CTLA-4 therapy was permitted, and checkpoint inhibitors had been received by about 36% of dose-escalation patients. Partial responses occurred in three dose-escalation patients, of whom one had hepatocellular carcinoma and two had cutaneous melanoma. Peripheral TCRbeta sequencing was intended to test whether TCR sequence diversity was altered and clonal T-cell expansion was caused by ivuxolimab. The paper covers the monotherapy dose-escalation part of the phase I ivuxolimab trial, which included N = 52 patients. Points the paper makes about the study in general: Low levels of normalized T-cell clonal expansion were also seen in some patients who did not respond. After ivuxolimab, expanded clones were on average more numerous among CD8+ T cells than among CD4+ T cells. Clonal expansion of both CD4+ and CD8+ blood T cells was observed from baseline to week 6 at doses 0.1 to 3.0 mg/kg. Partial responders in the 0.1-3.0 mg/kg groups had among the lowest normalized peripheral clonal expansion, especially among CD8+ T cells. The antigen specificity of the clonally expanded peripheral T cells was not determined.

To sequence the TCRbeta CDR3 region, genomic DNA was isolated from the sorted cells. TCRbeta CDR3 regions were sequenced using the immunoSEQ Assay. Not all clones reach the TCRdb copy of this immuneACCESS table, which keeps in-frame sequences only. Checked studies attribute under half of the gap to unresolved V genes and leave the rest unexplained. Here the sample has tens of thousands of clones; more than 70% occur a single time. Roughly 7.9% of the sample belongs to the ten largest clones. Patients with autoimmune disease history or receiving systemic immunosuppression were excluded from the trial. Peripheral blood for TCR sequencing was collected from all dose cohorts at baseline, on cycle 4 day 1, and on cycle 7 day 1. Samples came from an open-label, multicenter, first-in-human phase I dose-escalation trial of ivuxolimab. Adults with locally advanced or metastatic melanoma, renal cell carcinoma, hepatocellular carcinoma or head and neck squamous cell carcinoma were enrolled in the trial. Before TCR sequencing, CD4+ T cells and CD8+ T cells from peripheral blood were sorted into separate populations.

The CDR1 and CDR2 encoded by the germline V gene (reference sequence) are SEHNR and FQNEAQ. The CDR3 covers 15 residues, taking in both the cysteine and the phenylalanine. Only the CDR3 DNA is retained, 45 bases long and in frame from the first base. Unmatched junction bases come to 8, with V trimmed by 5 bases and J by 3 bases. To note about this clone: Its antigen is still unknown. The record has no base qualities; no much larger clone is one base away.

This specimen was CD4+ or CD8+ T cells sorted from blood, taken in a trial of the OX40 agonist ivuxolimab. The sequence was obtained from an adult with an advanced solid tumor such as melanoma, head and neck, liver or kidney cancer. The V and J segments used are TRBV7-9 and TRBJ2-7; 9 central bases correspond to TRBD1. CDR3 sequence: CASSRGTGRNYEQYF. The DNA sequence is TGTGCCAGCAGCCGCGGGACAGGGAGGAACTACGAGCAGTACTTC.